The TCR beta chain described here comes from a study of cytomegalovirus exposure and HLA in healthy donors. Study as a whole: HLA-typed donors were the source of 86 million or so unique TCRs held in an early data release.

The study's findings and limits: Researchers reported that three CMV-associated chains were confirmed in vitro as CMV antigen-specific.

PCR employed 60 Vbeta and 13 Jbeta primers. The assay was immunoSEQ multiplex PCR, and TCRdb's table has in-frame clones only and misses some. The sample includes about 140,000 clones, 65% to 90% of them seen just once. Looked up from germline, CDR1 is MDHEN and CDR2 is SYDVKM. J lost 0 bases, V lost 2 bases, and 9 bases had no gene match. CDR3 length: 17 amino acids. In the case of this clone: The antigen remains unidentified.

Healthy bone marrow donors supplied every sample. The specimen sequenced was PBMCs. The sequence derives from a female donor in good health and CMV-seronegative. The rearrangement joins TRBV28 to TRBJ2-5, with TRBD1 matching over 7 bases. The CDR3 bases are TGTGCCAGCAGTTTACTGTTAGACAGGGCCGACCAAGAGACCCAGTACTTC. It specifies CASSLLLDRADQETQYF. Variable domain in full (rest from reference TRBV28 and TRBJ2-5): DVKVTQSSRYLVKRTGEKVFLECVQDMDHENMFWYRQDPGLGLRLIYFSYDVKMKEKGDIPEGYSVSREKKERFSLILESASTNQTSMYLCASSLLLDRADQETQYFGPGTRLLVL.